These 3 T cell receptor beta chains originate from one sample sequenced in a study of cytomegalovirus exposure and HLA in healthy donors. The study ran its PCR with 60 Vbeta and 13 Jbeta primers. TCRdb keeps only in-frame clones here, not all; method: immunoSEQ multiplex PCR. The sample contains some 160,000 clones, roughly 70% of which appear only once. Sequences were obtained from PBMCs. The receptors originated from a woman younger than 30 in good health and CMV-seropositive.

J is TRBJ2-5 and V is TRBV7-9, with TRBD2 as a possible D gene (5 bases). Looked up from germline, CDR1 is SEHNR and CDR2 is FQNEAQ (reference sequence). Trimming left V 6 bases short and J 5 bases short, with 10 bases between. The length of the CDR3 is 12 residues. In DNA, the CDR3 is TGTGCCAGCAGTTGGACTGACGAGACCCAGTACTTC. Translating it yields CASSWTDETQYF.

The gene calls are TRBV7-3 and TRBJ2-7; D uncertain. V dropped 2 bases and J dropped 6 bases, with 11 bases sitting between them. The CDR3 has 13 residues. Germline V gene lookup returns CDR1 SGHTA and CDR2 FQGTGA. The CDR3 sequence: CASSLVVGGEQYF. CDR3 nucleotides: TGTGCCAGCAGCTTAGTAGTTGGTGGCGAGCAGTACTTC.

The J gene is TRBJ2-7, the V gene TRBV19; weak D call: TRBD1 (6 bases). V lost 5 bases to trimming and J lost 3 bases, with 17 bases between them. The CDR3 sequence is 15 residues long. Germline values: CDR1 LNHDA, CDR2 SQIVND (reference sequence). The CDR3 DNA reads as TGTGCCAGTAGTCCACAGGGTGGGGGATACTACGAGCAGTACTTC. This codes for CASSPQGGGYYEQYF.